These T cell receptor beta chains were read from a single sample in a study of shared clonotypes between healthy human individuals. Data came from immunoSEQ multiplex PCR; TCRdb stores just in-frame clones and leaves some out. Altogether over a million clones are present, roughly 95% being singletons, with the ten largest covering about 1.2%. Sequencing was performed on naive CD4+ T cells sorted from blood. The source of these receptors is a man aged 25 to 45 in good health. CDR3s include the opening cysteine and the closing phenylalanine or tryptophan. Each record gives: J gene, clone size, V gene, D gene, CDR3 DNA, CDR3 protein. D genes are given only for firm matches. Size is omitted from some rows. Given values are once, few, many or a class for expanded clones.

J gene: TRBJ2-5
clone size: NA
V gene: TRBV25-1
D gene: NA
CDR3 DNA: TGTGCCAGCAGTAACCCCTGGGAGACCCAGTACTTC
CDR3 protein: CASSNPWETQYF

J gene: TRBJ2-1
clone size: NA
V gene: TRBV2
D gene: TRBD2
CDR3 DNA: TGTGCCAGCAAGGCTAGCGGGAAGGATGAGCAGTTCTTC
CDR3 protein: CASKASGKDEQFF

J gene: TRBJ2-2
clone size: NA
V gene: TRBV5-1
D gene: TRBD1
CDR3 DNA: TGCGCCAGCAGTTATATCCCGGGACAGGGAAGATCCGGGGAGCTGTTTTTT
CDR3 protein: CASSYIPGQGRSGELFF

J gene: TRBJ2-1
clone size: NA
V gene: TRBV7-2
D gene: NA
CDR3 DNA: TGTGCCAGCAGCTTAGCGACACCCTACAATGAGCAGTTCTTC
CDR3 protein: CASSLATPYNEQFF

J gene: TRBJ2-1
clone size: NA
V gene: TRBV19
D gene: TRBD1
CDR3 DNA: TGTGCCAGTCGATCCCAGGGGGCATCCTACAATGAGCAGTTCTTC
CDR3 protein: CASRSQGASYNEQFF

J gene: TRBJ2-3
clone size: NA
V gene: TRBV20-1
D gene: NA
CDR3 DNA: TGCAGTGCTTCGAAAGATACGCAGTATTTT
CDR3 protein: CSASKDTQYF

J gene: TRBJ1-2
clone size: NA
V gene: TRBV5-4
D gene: NA
CDR3 DNA: TGTGCCAGCAGCTTGGGGCTACTCGATGGCTACACCTTC
CDR3 protein: CASSLGLLDGYTF

J gene: TRBJ2-5
clone size: once
V gene: TRBV29-1
D gene: NA
CDR3 DNA: TGCAGCGTTGGGCCGTTTCAAGAGACCCAGTACTTC
CDR3 protein: CSVGPFQETQYF

J gene: TRBJ2-1
clone size: NA
V gene: TRBV7-9
D gene: NA
CDR3 DNA: TGTGCCAGCAGCTTACCGCCCAATGAGCAGTTCTTC
CDR3 protein: CASSLPPNEQFF

J gene: TRBJ2-3
clone size: NA
V gene: TRBV6-5
D gene: NA
CDR3 DNA: TGTGCCAGCAGGGGGATGGATACGCAGTATTTT
CDR3 protein: CASRGMDTQYF

J gene: TRBJ2-1
clone size: NA
V gene: TRBV25-1
D gene: NA
CDR3 DNA: TGTGCCAGCAGTGACCGGTTGGTCAATGAGCAGTTCTTC
CDR3 protein: CASSDRLVNEQFF

J gene: TRBJ2-2
clone size: NA
V gene: TRBV7-2
D gene: NA
CDR3 DNA: TGTGCCAGCAGAGACTCCCCGGGAGCGAACACCGGGGAGCTGTTTTTT
CDR3 protein: CASRDSPGANTGELFF

J gene: TRBJ2-7
clone size: NA
V gene: TRBV20-1
D gene: NA
CDR3 DNA: TGCAGTGCTAGAGATCCGGTAGAGGTCCTCTTC
CDR3 protein: CSARDPVEVLF

J gene: TRBJ2-5
clone size: NA
V gene: TRBV11-3
D gene: TRBD1
CDR3 DNA: TGTGCCAGCAGCTCCATGACAGGGGAGACCCAGTACTTC
CDR3 protein: CASSSMTGETQYF

J gene: TRBJ2-1
clone size: NA
V gene: TRBV5-1
D gene: TRBD2
CDR3 DNA: TGCGCCAGCAGCTTGTCTAGCGGAACCTACAATGAGCAGTTCTTC
CDR3 protein: CASSLSSGTYNEQFF

J gene: TRBJ2-1
clone size: NA
V gene: TRBV5-4
D gene: TRBD2
CDR3 DNA: TGTGCCAGCAGCTCGACTAGCGGGAGTAATGAGCAGTTCTTC
CDR3 protein: CASSSTSGSNEQFF

J gene: TRBJ2-3
clone size: NA
V gene: TRBV7-3
D gene: NA
CDR3 DNA: TGTGCCAGCAGCCGGGGCGGCATCGGGAGCCTTGCAGATACGCAGTATTTT
CDR3 protein: CASSRGGIGSLADTQYF